This record concerns one T cell receptor beta chain sequence. With 2 bases removed from V and 9 bases from J, the gap between germline ends came to 11 bases. The CDR3 is 13 amino acids. Germline-derived CDR1 and CDR2 are SGHTA and FQGTGA. TCRbeta library construction was performed incorporating unique molecular identifiers. TCRdb passed the PCR reads through MiXCR, listing each CDR3 protein once. The table shows approximately 340,000 distinct CDR3 sequences, with over 9% occurring only once. This sample is part of a study of T-cell reconstitution after alpha-beta-depleted transplantation in children. The chain carries TRBV7-3 and TRBJ2-4; D ambiguous. The clonotype was recovered from a human donor who donated a stem cell graft to a child with acute lymphoblastic leukemia. The specimen was PBMCs from the stem cell graft donor, collected from the stem cell graft. CDR3 amino acids: CASSLQPNTIQYF. The CDR3 nucleotides are TGTGCCAGCAGCTTACAGCCGAATACCATTCAGTACTTC.